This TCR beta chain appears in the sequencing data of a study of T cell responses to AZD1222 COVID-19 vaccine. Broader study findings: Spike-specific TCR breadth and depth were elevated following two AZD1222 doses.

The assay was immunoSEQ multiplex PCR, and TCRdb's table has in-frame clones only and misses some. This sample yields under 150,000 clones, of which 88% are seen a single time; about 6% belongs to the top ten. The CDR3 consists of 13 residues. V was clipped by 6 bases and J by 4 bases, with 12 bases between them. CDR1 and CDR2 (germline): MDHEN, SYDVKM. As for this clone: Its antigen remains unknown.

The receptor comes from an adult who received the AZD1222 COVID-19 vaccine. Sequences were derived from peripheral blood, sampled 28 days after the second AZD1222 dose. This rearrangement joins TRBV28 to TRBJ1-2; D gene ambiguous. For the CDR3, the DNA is TGTGCCAGCAGCCTAGGGTGGAGCTATGGCTACACCTTC. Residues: CASSLGWSYGYTF.